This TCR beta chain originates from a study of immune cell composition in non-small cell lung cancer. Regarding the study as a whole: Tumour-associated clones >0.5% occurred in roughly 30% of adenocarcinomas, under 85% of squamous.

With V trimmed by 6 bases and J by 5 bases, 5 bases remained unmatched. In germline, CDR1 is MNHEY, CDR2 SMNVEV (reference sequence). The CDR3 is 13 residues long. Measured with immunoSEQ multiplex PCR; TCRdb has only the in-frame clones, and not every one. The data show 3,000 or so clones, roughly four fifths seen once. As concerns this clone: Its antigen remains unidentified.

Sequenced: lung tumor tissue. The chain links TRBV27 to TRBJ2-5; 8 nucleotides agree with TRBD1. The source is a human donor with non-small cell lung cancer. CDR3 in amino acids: CASRQGARETQYF. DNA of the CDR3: TGTGCCAGCAGGCAGGGGGCACGTGAGACCCAGTACTTC.